Following are 23 T cell receptor beta chains from one sample sequenced in a study of response to subunit inactivated influenza vaccine. TCRdb reprocessed the RT-PCR reads with MiXCR, giving one entry per CDR3 protein. Here the sample spans around 850,000 distinct CDR3 sequences, around a sixth being singletons. The material was PBMCs from blood, obtained 4 to 6 days after vaccination. These TCRs come from a man between 45 and 60 years old who received an inactivated influenza vaccine.

This clonotype was detected only a few times. The rearrangement links TRBV5-6 to TRBJ2-6; the match to TRBD1 covers 8 bases. This CDR3 spans 18 amino acids. J gave up 0 bases and V 3 bases, and 8 bases lay outside the gene matches. In germline, CDR1 is SGHDT, CDR2 YYEEEE. CDR3 sequence (DNA): TGTGCCAGCAGCTGGAGGGACAGGCCGACCTCTGGGGCCAACGTCCTGACTTTC. This encodes CASSWRDRPTSGANVLTF.

J is TRBJ2-3 and V is TRBV29-1; 8 nucleotides match TRBD2. The germline CDR1 and CDR2 sequences are SQVTM and ANQGSEA. The V gene end was trimmed by 3 bases and the J gene end by 5 bases; junction bases not matched to a gene: 7. CDR3 length: 14 residues. CDR3: CSVEFRSGGDTQYF. The DNA for the CDR3 is TGCAGCGTTGAGTTTCGCAGCGGGGGAGATACGCAGTATTTT.

The chain recombines TRBV29-1 with TRBJ1-1, with TRBD1 matching 8 bases. The length of the CDR3 is 13 residues. The ends lost 7 bases at V and 2 bases at J; junction bases unmatched: 6. The V gene's germline CDR1 is SQVTM and CDR2 ANQGSEA. The chain's CDR3 is CSAVDRENTEAFF. The CDR3 region has the DNA TGCAGCGCAGTGGACAGGGAAAACACTGAAGCTTTCTTT.

V is TRBV9 and J is TRBJ1-2; D is uncertain. The CDR3 loop spans 16 amino acids. Trimming took 4 bases from V and 4 from J, leaving 20 bases between them. Per the germline V gene, CDR1 is SGDLS and CDR2 is YYNGEE. The CDR3 reads CASSTQGGRGAYGYTF. CDR3 bases: TGTGCCAGCAGCACACAAGGAGGGCGAGGCGCCTATGGCTACACCTTC.

The sample holds a few counts of this clonotype. This chain connects TRBV12-3 or TRBV12-4 to TRBJ2-7; TRBD1 is a possible D gene (5 bases). V was cut by 2 bases and J by 5 bases, with 10 bases left in between. CDR3 length equals 13 residues. The CDR3 DNA sequence: TGTGCCAGCAGTTTAAAGGGGTGGCACGAGCAGTACTTC. Translated: CASSLKGWHEQYF.

This clonotype has at least ten counts. This chain joins TRBV6-1 and TRBJ2-7; TRBD1 matches at 8 bases. Germline V gene data show CDR1 as MNHNS and CDR2 as SASEGT. With V trimmed by 6 bases and J by 5 bases, 9 bases remained unmatched. The CDR3 has 14 residues. Here the CDR3 DNA reads TGTGCCAGCAGGCAACGGGACAGGTTCGACGAGCAGTACTTC. Its translation: CASRQRDRFDEQYF.

The J gene is TRBJ2-1, the V gene TRBV20-1, with 11 nucleotides matching TRBD2. The ends lost 5 bases at V and 7 bases at J; junction bases unmatched: 13. CDR1 is DFQATT and CDR2 is SNEGSKA in the germline V gene (reference sequence). There are 16 residues in the CDR3. The CDR3 region has the DNA TGCAGTGCTGACCTCCCACTAGCGGGAGTGGGGAATGAGCAGTTCTTC. Residues: CSADLPLAGVGNEQFF.

Only one count was recorded for this clonotype. The genes are TRBV4-2 and TRBJ1-4; D not certain. CDR3 length: 16 amino acids. Germline V CDR1 and CDR2: LGHNA, YNFKEQ. V was pared by 4 bases and J by 8 bases, with 20 bases between. The CDR3 coding sequence is TGTGCCAGCAGCCCCGGACTCTATTCCGAAAGGGAAAAACTGTTTTTT. It translates to CASSPGLYSEREKLFF.

CDR3 sequence: CATWPWTGGPYEQYF. The DNA of the CDR3 is TGTGCCACCTGGCCCTGGACAGGGGGCCCCTACGAGCAGTACTTC. The gene calls are TRBV6-1 and TRBJ2-7, with 11 bases identical to TRBD1. With V trimmed by 10 bases and J by 2 bases, 10 bases remained unmatched. CDR1 and CDR2 (germline): MNHNS, SASEGT. This CDR3 has 15 residues.

This clonotype was observed a few times. V is TRBV27 and J is TRBJ2-5; D tentatively fits TRBD1 or TRBD2 (5 bases each). V was clipped by 6 bases and J by 5 bases, with 13 bases between them. This CDR3 is built from 13 residues. Germline CDR1 MNHEY, CDR2 SMNVEV (reference sequence). CDR3 in amino acids: CASSPGGWETQYF. CDR3 nucleotides: TGTGCCAGCAGCCCTGGGGGTTGGGAGACCCAGTACTTC.

J is TRBJ1-5 and V is TRBV30, with D unclear. Germline CDR1 GTSNPN, CDR2 SVGIG (reference sequence). The length of the CDR3 is 13 residues. Trimming took off 1 base at V and 3 bases at J, with 7 bases between the two ends. CDR3 coding DNA: TGTGCCTGGAGTGGGGGTTTCAATCAGCCCCAGCATTTT. Encoded protein: CAWSGGFNQPQHF.

The chain combines TRBV5-1 with TRBJ2-7; D is possibly TRBD1 (6 bases). V was shortened by 1 base and J by 10 bases, with 12 bases between the two germline ends. The CDR3 spans 12 residues. Per the germline V gene, CDR1 is SGHRS and CDR2 is YFSETQ. This CDR3 reads CASSLYRDKQYF. The CDR3 DNA is TGCGCCAGCAGCTTGTACCGGGACAAACAGTACTTC.

This clonotype was picked up a small number of times. The chain employs TRBV25-1 and TRBJ2-1; 7 bases are shared with TRBD1. The CDR3 totals 14 residues. CDR1 and CDR2 (germline): MGHDK, SYGVNS. V shed 10 bases, J shed 8 bases, and the junction held 14 bases outside the gene matches. DNA of the CDR3: TGTGCCACCACACAGCACCAACAGGGGCATGAGCAGTTCTTC. Protein: CATTQHQQGHEQFF.

This rearrangement joins TRBV5-1 to TRBJ1-5, with a tentative D call TRBD1 (5 bases). This CDR3 has 15 residues. CDR1 and CDR2 from the germline V gene are SGHRS and YFSETQ. Trimming cost V 4 bases and J 4 bases, with 15 bases left between them. The CDR3, as DNA: TGCGCCAGCAGCCCCCAGTCCGGGACGAATCAGCCCCAGCATTTT. It is translated as CASSPQSGTNQPQHF. Variable domain in full (rest from reference TRBV5-1 and TRBJ1-5): KAGVTQTPRYLIKTRGQQVTLSCSPISGHRSVSWYQQTPGQGLQFLFEYFSETQRNKGNFPGRFSGRQFSNSRSEMNVSTLELGDSALYLCASSPQSGTNQPQHFGDGTRLSIL.

This clonotype was seen only a few times. V gene TRBV20-1 combines with J gene TRBJ2-3; no clear D gene. Germline V CDR1 and CDR2: DFQATT, SNEGSKA (reference sequence). The CDR3 is made up of 12 amino acids. The V end lost 3 bases, the J end lost 1 base, and 5 bases lay between the germline ends. Here the CDR3 DNA reads TGCAGTGCTAGTAAACGCACAGATACGCAGTATTTT. Its protein is CSASKRTDTQYF.

The chain carries TRBV10-3 and TRBJ1-3; D unclear. There are 14 residues in the CDR3. Germline lookup yields CDR1 ENHRY and CDR2 SYGVKD. V gave up 5 bases and J gave up 4 bases, with 12 bases separating them. Written as DNA, the CDR3 is TGTGCCATCAGTCAGGCCGGCGGGGGAAACACCATATATTTT. Its protein is CAISQAGGGNTIYF.

This chain joins TRBV12-3 or TRBV12-4 and TRBJ2-2; the D gene is possibly TRBD1 (5 bases). V was shortened by 6 bases and J by 6 bases, with 14 bases between the two germline ends. The CDR3 has 14 residues. In nucleotides, the CDR3 is TGTGCCAGCAGCCAGGGCCACATGGCCGGGGAGCTGTTTTTT. It translates to CASSQGHMAGELFF.

This clonotype turned up a few times. The rearrangement uses TRBV20-1 and TRBJ1-2; D gene ambiguous. The CDR3 is 10 residues long. Germline lookup yields CDR1 DFQATT and CDR2 SNEGSKA (reference sequence). V was shortened by 7 bases and J by 6 bases, with 9 bases between the two germline ends. CDR3 loop: CSEWANGYTF. CDR3 coding DNA: TGCAGTGAGTGGGCTAATGGCTACACCTTC.

This clonotype has more than one count but fewer than ten. This chain links TRBV29-1 with TRBJ2-5; TRBD1 matches 9 bases. CDR3 size: 14 residues. J was trimmed by 4 bases and V by 4 bases; bases with no gene match: 7. Germline assignment: CDR1 SQVTM and CDR2 ANQGSEA. CDR3 protein: CSVVGTGTGETQYF. Here the CDR3 DNA reads TGCAGCGTTGTCGGGACAGGGACGGGAGAGACCCAGTACTTC.

This clonotype came up a few times. CDR3 residues: CASSLELGGEETQYF. The DNA of the CDR3 is TGCGCCAGCAGCTTGGAACTCGGCGGAGAAGAGACCCAGTACTTC. This sequence joins TRBV5-1 and TRBJ2-5, with D unresolved. Per the germline V gene, CDR1 is SGHRS and CDR2 is YFSETQ. There are 15 residues in the CDR3. V was clipped by 0 bases and J by 3 bases, with 12 bases between them. The whole variable domain, remainder taken from reference TRBV5-1 and TRBJ2-5, is KAGVTQTPRYLIKTRGQQVTLSCSPISGHRSVSWYQQTPGQGLQFLFEYFSETQRNKGNFPGRFSGRQFSNSRSEMNVSTLELGDSALYLCASSLELGGEETQYFGPGTRLLVL.

This chain's CDR3 is CASSPRAKEEQYF. Here the CDR3 DNA reads TGTGCCAGCAGCCCCCGGGCGAAGGAGGAGCAGTACTTC. This chain links TRBV6-2 or TRBV6-3 with TRBJ2-7; D not certain. The germline V gene encodes CDR1 MNHEY and CDR2 SVGEGT. This CDR3 region has 13 residues. V was trimmed by 6 bases and J by 7 bases, leaving 16 bases between them.

V is TRBV6-5 and J is TRBJ2-2; D perhaps matches TRBD1 (5 bases). V lost 6 bases and J lost 7, with 9 bases in between. The CDR3 runs 12 residues. CDR1 and CDR2 (germline): MNHEY, SVGAGI. In DNA, the CDR3 is TGTGCCAGCAGCCAGGGTCTCGGGGAGCTGTTTTTT. Protein: CASSQGLGELFF.

This clonotype has only a few counts. This chain uses TRBV20-1 with TRBJ2-7, with 9 positions matching TRBD2. Unmatched junction bases numbered 4, after V lost 3 bases and J lost 1 base. The CDR3 has 14 amino acids. Per germline, CDR1 DFQATT and CDR2 SNEGSKA (reference sequence). The CDR3 spells CSARPGLASYEQYF. CDR3 nucleotide sequence: TGCAGTGCTAGGCCGGGACTAGCTTCCTACGAGCAGTACTTC.